The 27 T cell receptor beta chains below come from one sample, sequenced in a study of vaccination effects on CD4 cells after COVID-19 (dated by TCRdb to the early 2020s). After around ten days of culture, CD4+ T cells were isolated with the EasySep CD4+ T cell isolation kit. Receptors were amplified or captured by the immunoSEQ multiplex PCR assay. This is the immuneACCESS table as TCRdb keeps it, with only in-frame sequences that have V and J called. A part of the clones is gone; compared with another copy, unresolved V genes explain less than half, and the rest is unexplained. The sample data list about 37,000 clones, and under 85% of these were observed just once. Around 2.9% of the sample is in the top ten clones. No cognate antigen is known for these TCRs. The sequencing used CD4+ T cells from PBMCs cultured without peptide, collected before COVID-19 vaccination. Every receptor here comes from a human donor who received a COVID-19 vaccine.

The chain carries TRBV30 and TRBJ2-1, with 7 positions matching TRBD2. Per the germline V gene, CDR1 is GTSNPN and CDR2 is SVGIG (reference sequence). CDR3 length: 11 residues. Trimming removed 5 bases from V and 5 bases from J; junction bases left unmatched: 0. In nucleotides, the CDR3 is TGTGCCTGGGGGACTAACAATGAGCAGTTCTTC. Amino acid sequence: CAWGTNNEQFF. Combining the CDR3 with reference TRBV30 and TRBJ2-1 gives the whole variable domain SQTIHQWPATLVQPVGSPLSLECTVEGTSNPNLYWYRQAAGRGLQLLFYSVGIGQISSEVPQNLSASRPQDRQFILSSKKLLLSDSGFYLCAWGTNNEQFFGPGTRLTVL.

CDR3 DNA: TGTGCCAGCAGCTCCCGGACAGGAGATGAAAAACTGTTTTTT. It encodes CASSSRTGDEKLFF. The chain links TRBV3-1 (or the pseudogene TRBV3-2) to TRBJ1-4; 7 bases map to TRBD1. The length of the CDR3 is 14 residues. CDR1 is LGHDT, CDR2 YNNKEL, per germline (reference sequence). J was trimmed by 6 bases and V by 5 bases; bases with no gene match: 6.

The chain carries TRBV20-1 and TRBJ1-1; D perhaps matches TRBD1 (6 bases). V was trimmed by 6 bases and J by 4 bases, leaving 9 bases between them. The CDR3 is made up of 11 amino acids. Germline CDR1 DFQATT, CDR2 SNEGSKA (reference sequence). DNA of the CDR3: TGCAGTGCGCCGGACAGCACTGAAGCTTTCTTT. Translation: CSAPDSTEAFF.

The rearrangement joins TRBV18 to TRBJ2-7, with 8 bases identical to TRBD2. The V gene's germline CDR1 is KGHSH and CDR2 LQKENI. The V and J ends lost 3 bases and 3 bases, in that order; junction bases with no gene match: 4. The CDR3 has 14 residues. The DNA for the CDR3 is TGTGCCAGCTCACCCTCCGGGACTAGCTACGAGCAGTACTTC. Its protein product is CASSPSGTSYEQYF.

The chain is built from TRBV30 and TRBJ1-4, with 10 bases aligning to TRBD1. CDR1 is GTSNPN, CDR2 SVGIG, per germline (reference sequence). After removal of 2 bases from V and 7 bases from J, the junction contained 4 bases not matched to a gene. The CDR3 is made up of 14 amino acids. DNA of the CDR3: TGTGCCTGGAGTACCCGGGACAGGGGTGAAAAACTGTTTTTT. As protein: CAWSTRDRGEKLFF.

This chain links TRBV10-3 with TRBJ2-7; TRBD2 aligns across 15 bases. The J segment lost 2 bases and the V segment lost 6 bases, leaving 14 bases of the junction unmatched. Germline V lookup: CDR1 ENHRY, CDR2 SYGVKD. The CDR3 runs 19 residues. The CDR3 DNA follows: TGTGCCATCAGGTCCACCCCGGGACTAGCGGGAGGTTTAACCTACGAGCAGTACTTC. Residues: CAIRSTPGLAGGLTYEQYF.

The CDR3 loop reads CATSRDAAYEQYF. The CDR3 DNA reads TGTGCCACCAGCAGAGATGCGGCCTACGAGCAGTACTTC. The chain carries TRBV15 and TRBJ2-7; no definite D call. Germline values: CDR1 LNHNV, CDR2 YYDKDF (reference sequence). This CDR3 is 13 amino acids long. The V end was cut by 0 bases, the J end by 2 bases, with 5 bases between.

J is TRBJ1-1 and V is TRBV11-2, with 8 bases fitting TRBD1. Unmatched junction bases numbered 9, after V lost 5 bases and J lost 4 bases. Germline CDR1 is SGHAT and CDR2 is FQNNGV. The CDR3 totals 15 residues. For the CDR3, the DNA is TGTGCCAGCAGCGAAACAGGGGGTCGGGGCACTGAAGCTTTCTTT. Translating it yields CASSETGGRGTEAFF.

The chain carries TRBV7-6 and TRBJ2-7, with TRBD1 identical over 11 bases. Per the germline V gene, CDR1 is SGHVS and CDR2 is FNYEAQ. V was clipped by 3 bases and J by 3 bases; unmatched bases: 7. The CDR3 consists of 16 residues. CDR3 loop: CASSFSGQGAIYEQYF. The CDR3 DNA is TGTGCCAGCAGCTTTTCAGGACAGGGGGCTATCTACGAGCAGTACTTC.

The rearrangement uses TRBV6-5 and TRBJ1-2; no clear D gene. The CDR3 spans 15 residues. Germline values: CDR1 MNHEY, CDR2 SVGAGI. Trimming pared 4 bases from V and 2 bases from J, leaving 14 bases between. The CDR3: CASSSPGSSNYGYTF. DNA of the CDR3: TGTGCCAGCAGTTCCCCGGGAAGCTCAAACTATGGCTACACCTTC.

The chain joins TRBV5-1 to TRBJ1-1; D is unclear. CDR3 length: 12 amino acids. V was clipped by 0 bases and J by 0 bases, with 0 bases between them. CDR1 is SGHRS, CDR2 YFSETQ, per germline. CDR3 loop: CASSLVNTEAFF. For the CDR3, the DNA is TGCGCCAGCAGCTTGGTGAACACTGAAGCTTTCTTT.

The V call is TRBV30, the J call TRBJ2-1; D may be TRBD2 (6 bases). Germline V lookup: CDR1 GTSNPN, CDR2 SVGIG (reference sequence). This CDR3 is built from 12 residues. Trimming left V 0 bases short and J 10 bases short, with 10 bases between. CDR3 sequence reads: CAWSVTGVEQFF. Written as DNA, the CDR3 is TGTGCCTGGAGTGTAACGGGGGTCGAGCAGTTCTTC.

Only a few counts were recorded for this clone. The chain couples TRBV5-6 to TRBJ1-1, with D uncertain. CDR1 and CDR2 from the germline V gene are SGHDT and YYEEEE. V shed 4 bases and J shed 1 base, with 8 bases lying between them. This CDR3 is built from 13 residues. CDR3 nucleotides: TGTGCCAGCAGCCTAGGACGGAACACTGAAGCTTTCTTT. Residues: CASSLGRNTEAFF. The whole variable domain, remainder taken from reference TRBV5-6 and TRBJ1-1, is DAGVTQSPTHLIKTRGQQVTLRCSPKSGHDTVSWYQQALGQGPQFIFQYYEEEERQRGNFPDRFSGHQFPNYSSELNVNALLLGDSALYLCASSLGRNTEAFFGQGTRLTVV.

This clone was detected once. The chain joins TRBV3-1 (or the pseudogene TRBV3-2) to TRBJ1-3; unclear D gene. The CDR3 runs to 17 residues. The germline CDR1 and CDR2 sequences are LGHDT and YNNKEL (reference sequence). The germline V and J ends were trimmed by 4 bases and 0 bases, with 16 bases remaining between them. For the CDR3, the DNA is TGTGCCAGCAGCCCACAATTAGGAGGATACTCTGGAAACACCATATATTTT. It codes for CASSPQLGGYSGNTIYF.

This chain links TRBV7-8 with TRBJ1-1; 7 bases are shared with TRBD1. V shed 0 bases and J 6 bases; nucleotides not matched to a gene: 7. The CDR3 totals 15 residues. The V gene's germline CDR1 is SGHVS and CDR2 FQNEAQ. CDR3 loop: CASSLATGIWSEAFF. The CDR3 DNA reads as TGTGCCAGCAGCTTAGCGACAGGGATCTGGTCTGAAGCTTTCTTT.

The V call is TRBV6-5, the J call TRBJ2-7, with TRBD1 matching over 9 bases. The junction had 6 bases not matched to a gene; V was cut back by 5 bases and J by 4 bases. The CDR3 extends over 14 amino acids. Germline V gives CDR1 MNHEY, CDR2 SVGAGI. The CDR3 sequence is CASSPGQGRYEQYF. The CDR3, as DNA: TGTGCCAGCAGTCCGGGACAGGGTAGGTACGAGCAGTACTTC.

This clone has just one count. This chain links TRBV12-3 or TRBV12-4 with TRBJ1-1, with 7 positions matching TRBD1. The CDR3 spans 13 residues. The trim removed 6 bases at V and 7 bases at J, leaving 8 bases unmatched. For the CDR3, the DNA is TGTGCCAGCAGCCCGGGACAGTGGGGTGAAGCTTTCTTT. Protein product: CASSPGQWGEAFF.

V usage is TRBV10-3 and J usage is TRBJ2-3; 12 bases line up with TRBD2. The CDR3 runs to 17 residues. J gave up 1 base and V 0 bases, and 2 bases lay outside the gene matches. CDR1 and CDR2 from the germline V gene are ENHRY and SYGVKD. CDR3 sequence (DNA): TGTGCCATCAGTGAGTCGACTAGCGGGAGAGGCACAGATACGCAGTATTTT. The encoded protein is CAISESTSGRGTDTQYF.

The V gene is TRBV5-4, the J gene TRBJ1-3; TRBD1 might be the D (6 bases). The germline V gene encodes CDR1 SGHNT and CDR2 YYREEE (reference sequence). This CDR3 comprises 13 residues. With 1 base removed from V and 4 bases from J, the gap between germline ends came to 6 bases. CDR3: CASSLRGGNTIYF. The CDR3 coding sequence is TGTGCCAGCAGCTTGAGGGGGGGAAACACCATATATTTT. The full variable domain, with the rest looked up from reference TRBV5-4 and TRBJ1-3, is ETGVTQSPTHLIKTRGQQVTLRCSSQSGHNTVSWYQQALGQGPQFIFQYYREEENGRGNFPPRFSGLQFPNYSSELNVNALELDDSALYLCASSLRGGNTIYFGEGSWLTVV.

The table lists this clone with a count of one. The CDR3, as DNA: TGTGCCAGCAGAACAGGGGGTTCCTACGAGCAGTACTTC. It yields the protein CASRTGGSYEQYF. The chain employs TRBV2 and TRBJ2-7; 8 nucleotides line up with TRBD1. CDR1 and CDR2 (germline): SNHLY, FYNNEI. The length of the CDR3 is 13 residues. V lost 6 bases to trimming and J lost 1 base; unmatched junction nucleotides: 2. Variable domain in full (rest from reference TRBV2 and TRBJ2-7): EPEVTQTPSHQVTQMGQEVILRCVPISNHLYFYWYRQILGQKVEFLVSFYNNEISEKSEIFDDQFSVERPDGSNFTLKIRSTKLEDSAMYFCASRTGGSYEQYFGPGTRLTVT.

This chain links TRBV5-4 with TRBJ2-6; 9 positions match TRBD1. CDR1 and CDR2 from the germline V gene are SGHNT and YYREEE (reference sequence). V shed 7 bases and J 4 bases; nucleotides not matched to a gene: 12. The CDR3 runs 17 residues. The CDR3 protein is CASGPGTGITGANVLTF. The CDR3 DNA sequence: TGTGCCAGCGGACCCGGGACAGGGATCACCGGGGCCAACGTCCTGACTTTC.

This chain links TRBV28 with TRBJ2-5, with TRBD2 identical over 10 bases. After removal of 6 bases from V and 5 bases from J, the junction contained 12 bases not matched to a gene. Germline V gives CDR1 MDHEN, CDR2 SYDVKM. This CDR3 is 16 amino acids long. CDR3 loop: CASSPPRLAGVETQYF. The DNA for the CDR3 is TGTGCCAGCAGCCCCCCCCGGCTAGCGGGAGTTGAGACCCAGTACTTC.

J is TRBJ1-1 and V is TRBV3-1 (or the pseudogene TRBV3-2), with D uncertain. The germline V and J ends were trimmed by 4 bases and 1 base, with 10 bases remaining between them. The CDR3 loop spans 14 amino acids. In germline, CDR1 is LGHDT, CDR2 YNNKEL (reference sequence). CDR3 DNA: TGTGCCAGCAGCCGTCGATCCGGGAACACTGAAGCTTTCTTT. This sequence encodes CASSRRSGNTEAFF.

The chain joins TRBV18 to TRBJ2-2; TRBD2 might be the D (5 bases). The CDR3 contains 15 residues. Between the trimmed V and J ends, which lost 0 bases and 2 bases, there was a span of 7 bases. Germline loops: CDR1 KGHSH, CDR2 LQKENI. Here the CDR3 reads CASSPPSGNTGELFF. CDR3 coding DNA: TGTGCCAGCTCACCACCGAGCGGAAACACCGGGGAGCTGTTTTTT.

The chain couples TRBV7-9 to TRBJ2-4; D is uncertain. Germline V gene data show CDR1 as SEHNR and CDR2 as FQNEAQ (reference sequence). The CDR3 is 14 amino acids. The V end lost 4 bases, the J end lost 8 bases, and 15 bases lay between the germline ends. The CDR3 bases are TGTGCCAGCAGCTCCTCCCTACCAGGAGACATTCAGTACTTC. Its translation is CASSSSLPGDIQYF. Combining the CDR3 with reference TRBV7-9 and TRBJ2-4 gives the whole variable domain DTGVSQNPRHKITKRGQNVTFRCDPISEHNRLYWYRQTLGQGPEFLTYFQNEAQLEKSRLLSDRFSAERPKGSFSTLEIQRTEQGDSAMYLCASSSSLPGDIQYFGAGTRLSVL.

The V call is TRBV19, the J call TRBJ2-7, with D possibly called TRBD1 or TRBD2 (5 bases each). Deletions cut 4 bases from V and 4 bases from J, with 11 bases between. Per germline, CDR1 LNHDA and CDR2 SQIVND (reference sequence). This CDR3 has 13 residues. As DNA, the CDR3 is TGTGCCAGTAGTAGGGGACCCTTGTACGAGCAGTACTTC. Translating it yields CASSRGPLYEQYF. The whole variable domain, remainder taken from reference TRBV19 and TRBJ2-7, is DGGITQSPKYLFRKEGQNVTLSCEQNLNHDAMYWYRQDPGQGLRLIYYSQIVNDFQKGDIAEGYSVSREKKESFPLTVTSAQKNPTAFYLCASSRGPLYEQYFGPGTRLTVT.

V and J are TRBV29-1 and TRBJ2-5; D not certain. This CDR3 comprises 11 residues. V lost 2 bases, J lost 7 bases, and 8 bases lay in between. Germline loops: CDR1 SQVTM, CDR2 ANQGSEA. CDR3 in DNA: TGCAGCGTTGAATCCGCGGCGACCCAGTACTTC. This translates into CSVESAATQYF.